One T cell receptor beta chain is described in this entry. Its antigen remains unknown. The sample belongs to a study of long-term antiretroviral therapy in people with HIV. Overall study results and limits: Post-ART diversity increased but stayed below transplant donor controls. Whereas controls had wider CDR3 length ranges, HIV repertoires had narrower ones.

Sequencing used immunoSEQ v3.0 at survey level. Per-sample TRB depth target: roughly 40,000-50,000 T-cell genomes. The repertoire was sequenced with immunoSEQ multiplex PCR; TCRdb's copy has only in-frame clones and lacks some. The sample contains roughly 15,000 clones, 88% of which appear only once. This CDR3 contains 14 residues. Germline CDR1 reads SGHTA; CDR2 reads FQGNSA. V lost 1 base and J lost 12; bases outside the gene matches: 7. This chain connects TRBV7-2 to TRBJ2-7; 12 nucleotides line up with TRBD1. Sequencing was performed on unsorted PBMCs, taken 6.9 years after starting antiretroviral therapy. The receptor was isolated from a man aged 45-65 years with HIV. The CDR3 loop is CASSLGDRGLGRYF. In DNA, the CDR3 is TGTGCCAGCAGCTTAGGGGACAGGGGGCTTGGGAGGTACTTC.